This T cell receptor (beta chain) emerged from a study of blood T cell repertoires in COVID-19 (dated by TCRdb to the early 2020s). Context from the whole study: Collaborator samples came from the United States, Italy and Spain and covered acute and convalescent phases of COVID-19. The material from the prospective study consisted of cDNA or gDNA derived from T cells, B-cell-depleted T cells, or PBMCs. Nearly every sample came with metadata listing a de-identified subject ID, COVID-19 status, age in years and sex. Where HLA class I and class II types were available, the types were taken from metadata supplied by the sample provider, not from assay-based typing. Deeply sampled blood TCRbeta repertoires from subjects exposed to, actively infected with, or recovered from COVID-19 were included in the dataset. A freely available public database, intended as a resource for researchers studying the immune response to SARS-CoV-2, is where the repertoires were released. The samples were drawn from the first 160 participants of the ongoing ImmuneRACE study and from 950 to 1,500 subjects provided by 6 global collaborators. The paper as a whole reports these results and caveats: How much clinical and demographic metadata was included differed by source and by participant, and the metadata was provided uncurated.

Remarks on this clone: Its specific antigen is unknown. Base quality data are lacking; no much larger clone is found one base away.

TCRbeta CDR3 regions were amplified from genomic DNA by means of the immunoSEQ Assay, a bias-controlled multiplex PCR. In the paper's pipeline: Within the assay, amplification of reference gene primers was used to estimate how many nucleated cells each sample contained. Sequence reads were collapsed and filtered to measure the absolute abundance of every unique TCRbeta CDR3 rearrangement. For each sample, productive Simpson clonality was calculated by taking the square root of Simpson's diversity index across productive rearrangements. TCRdb's version of the immuneACCESS table is confined to in-frame rearrangements and falls short of the full clone set. An unresolved V gene accounts for under half of the shortfall where checked; the remainder is of unknown origin. That table gives V, J and clone size, and the DNA gave D and trimming. The sample profile shows about 350,000 clones; about 90% of them were found once. Under 1.3% of the sample lies in the top ten.

Participants in the prospective study were enrolled through a virtual design, were aged about 18 to 90 years, and lived in roughly 26 United States geographic areas. Cohort assignment in the prospective study relied on participant-reported clinical history from a screening survey and a study questionnaire. For ImmuneRACE Cohort 3, a participant was defined as recovered based on two consecutive negative NP/OP PCR tests, clearance by a healthcare professional, or resolution of symptoms. Mobile phlebotomists in the prospective study collected whole blood, serum and a nasopharyngeal or oropharyngeal swab from every participant. Participants in the prospective study had the option to provide additional blood draws and questionnaires over an approximately 2-month period. Blood samples from the prospective study were shipped frozen or at room temperature prior to DNA extraction. Reading from cysteine to phenylalanine, the CDR3 counts 14 amino acids. Only the CDR3 DNA stays, 42 bases, in frame from base 1. V is cut back by 5 bases and J by 2 bases, with 3 bases in the junction unmatched. CDR1 and CDR2 (SNHLY, FYNNEI) derive from the germline V gene.

The rearrangement joined TRBV2 to TRBJ1-5; 7 nucleotides in the junction match TRBD1. The sample was PBMCs or T cells enriched from blood (not recorded which). This TCR derives from a woman aged 25 to 39 who had recovered from COVID-19. CDR3 loop: CASSPGQGNQPQHF. The sequenced DNA: TGTGCCAGCAGTCCAGGACAGGGCAATCAGCCCCAGCATTTT.